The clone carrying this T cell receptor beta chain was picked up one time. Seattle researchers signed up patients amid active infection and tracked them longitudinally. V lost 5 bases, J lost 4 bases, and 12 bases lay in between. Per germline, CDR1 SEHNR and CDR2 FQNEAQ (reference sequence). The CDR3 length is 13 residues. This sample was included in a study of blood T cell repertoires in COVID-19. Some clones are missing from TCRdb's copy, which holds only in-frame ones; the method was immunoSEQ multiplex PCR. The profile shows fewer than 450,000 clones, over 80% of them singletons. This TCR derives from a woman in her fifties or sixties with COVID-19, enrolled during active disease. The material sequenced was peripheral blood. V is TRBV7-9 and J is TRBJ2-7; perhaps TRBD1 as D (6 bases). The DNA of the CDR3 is TGTGCCAGCAGCCCTAAAGACAGGTACGAGCAGTACTTC. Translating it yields CASSPKDRYEQYF.